The 5 T cell receptor beta chains below were found in one sample sequenced in a study of blood T cell repertoires in COVID-19. Libraries were prepared by immunoSEQ multiplex PCR; TCRdb keeps only in-frame clonotypes and omits some of them. The sample carries approximately 440,000 clones, 88% recorded once. Sequenced material: peripheral blood. These receptors were taken from a woman between 50 and 59 years old with COVID-19, enrolled during active disease.

V is TRBV3-1 (or the pseudogene TRBV3-2) and J is TRBJ1-3, with D possibly matching TRBD1 (6 bases). Trimming took 4 bases from V and 3 from J, leaving 10 bases between them. Germline loops: CDR1 LGHDT, CDR2 YNNKEL (reference sequence). CDR3 size: 14 residues. CDR3 protein: CASSRTGFGNTIYF. CDR3 coding DNA: TGTGCCAGCAGCCGCACAGGGTTTGGAAACACCATATATTTT.

The chain is built from TRBV3-1 (or the pseudogene TRBV3-2) and TRBJ1-3, with 8 bases matching TRBD1. Trimming took 4 bases from V and 4 from J; bases not matched to a gene: 9. The CDR3 length is 16 residues. Germline V gene data show CDR1 as LGHDT and CDR2 as YNNKEL (reference sequence). DNA for the CDR3: TGTGCCAGCAGCCCTTTTCAGGGGGCAGGGGGAAACACCATATATTTT. Amino acid sequence: CASSPFQGAGGNTIYF.

This CDR3 is CASSLSLSSGNTIYF. CDR3 nucleotides: TGCGCCAGCAGCTTGAGTCTTAGCTCTGGAAACACCATATATTTT. The chain combines TRBV5-1 with TRBJ1-3, with no clear D. V shed 1 base and J shed 0 bases, with 8 bases lying between them. The CDR3 runs 15 residues. Germline V CDR1 and CDR2: SGHRS, YFSETQ.

This clone was detected only a few times. This chain links TRBV28 with TRBJ2-3; the match to TRBD1 covers 9 bases. The V gene's germline CDR1 is MDHEN and CDR2 SYDVKM. V lost 4 bases to trimming and J lost 3 bases; unmatched junction nucleotides: 5. This CDR3 spans 15 amino acids. DNA of the CDR3: TGTGCCAGCAGTTATCCCGGGACAGGGACAGATACGCAGTATTTT. Its protein product is CASSYPGTGTDTQYF. Looking up the rest from reference TRBV28 and TRBJ2-3 gives the full variable domain: DVKVTQSSRYLVKRTGEKVFLECVQDMDHENMFWYRQDPGLGLRLIYFSYDVKMKEKGDIPEGYSVSREKKERFSLILESASTNQTSMYLCASSYPGTGTDTQYFGPGTRLTVL.

CDR3 nucleotide sequence: TGTGCCTCTAGGGCAGGGGTTGGCTATGGCTACACCTTC. It yields the protein CASRAGVGYGYTF. This chain uses TRBV30 with TRBJ1-2, with D possibly matching TRBD1 (6 bases). Germline values: CDR1 GTSNPN, CDR2 SVGIG (reference sequence). The length of the CDR3 is 13 residues. V was cut by 7 bases and J by 4 bases, with 16 bases left in between.